The source of this TCR beta chain is a study of graft-versus-host responses after intestinal transplantation. Study overall: Transplant recipients had multivisceral, liver-intestinal, or isolated intestinal grafts. Each recipient received anti-thymocyte globulin induction, then tacrolimus and steroids for roughly 3 years. Notes on the study in general: The authors found GvH clones in recipient marrow, some appearing first in ileum or blood.

Germline V CDR1 and CDR2: SNHLY, FYNNEI. The CDR3 has 15 amino acids. Trimming took 9 bases from V and 6 from J, leaving 21 bases between them. Researchers placed approximately 200,000 CFSE-labeled responder cells in culture with approximately 200,000 irradiated, violet-dye-labeled stimulator cells. The responders that had proliferated, CFSE-low CD3+CD4+ and CD3+CD8+ cells, were sorted after the reaction. Worth noting for this clone: Other DNA sequences in the same sample also yield this CDR3.

The table came from immunoSEQ multiplex PCR; TCRdb's copy has only in-frame clones and leaves some out. The sample includes 20,000 to 25,000 clones, about 48% of them seen just once. This material consisted of alloreactive CD8+ T cells from a mixed lymphocyte reaction culture, taken before transplantation. Specified subset: CFSE-low proliferating T cells sorted from approximately six-day pre-transplant mixed lymphocyte reaction (GvH or HvG direction). The source is a human patient who was an organ donor for intestinal transplantation. This rearrangement joins TRBV2 to TRBJ2-1; perhaps D is TRBD1 or TRBD2 (5 bases each). The CDR3 nucleotides read TGTGCCAGGGGGGTTAGGCGTCCATCCGCCAATGAGCAGTTCTTC. Translation gives CARGVRRPSANEQFF.